The T cell receptor beta chain under discussion was sequenced for a study of cytomegalovirus exposure and HLA in healthy donors. The V end was cut by 0 bases, the J end by 1 base, with 11 bases between. CDR1 is SGHRS and CDR2 is YFSETQ in the germline V gene. This CDR3 has 15 amino acids. The study's findings and limits: According to a later analysis, TCR clusters from the first cohort tended to co-occur in the approximately 130 validation repertoires. Cytomegalovirus-associated TCR beta chains were listed, numbering approximately 150. There were a few CMV-associated chains whose specificity for CMV antigens was confirmed in vitro.

On this clone itself: Its antigen is currently unknown.

Produced via immunoSEQ multiplex PCR; TCRdb's table is partial and in-frame only. Here the sample spans roughly 120,000 clones, about nine tenths being singletons. Material for sequencing was PBMCs. The receptor was isolated from a young woman in good health and CMV-seronegative. The V gene is TRBV5-1, the J gene TRBJ2-7; a weak D match, TRBD1 (5 bases). CDR3 sequence: CASSLVDIISYEQYF. CDR3 bases: TGCGCCAGCAGCTTGGTGGACATCATTTCCTACGAGCAGTACTTC.